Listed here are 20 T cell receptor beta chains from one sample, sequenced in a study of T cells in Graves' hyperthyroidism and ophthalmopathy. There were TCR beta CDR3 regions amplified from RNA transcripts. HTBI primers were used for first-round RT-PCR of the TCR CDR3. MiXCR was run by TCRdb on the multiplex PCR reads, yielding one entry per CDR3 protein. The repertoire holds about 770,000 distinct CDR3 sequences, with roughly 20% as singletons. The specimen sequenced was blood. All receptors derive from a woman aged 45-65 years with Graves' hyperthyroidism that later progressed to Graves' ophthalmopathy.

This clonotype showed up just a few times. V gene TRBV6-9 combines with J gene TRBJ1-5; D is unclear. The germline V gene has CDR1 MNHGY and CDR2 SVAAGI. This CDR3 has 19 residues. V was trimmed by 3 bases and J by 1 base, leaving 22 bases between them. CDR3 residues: CASSYPITGYWLSNQPQHF. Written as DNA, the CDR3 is TGTGCCAGCAGTTACCCCATCACTGGGTATTGGTTGAGCAATCAGCCCCAGCATTTT.

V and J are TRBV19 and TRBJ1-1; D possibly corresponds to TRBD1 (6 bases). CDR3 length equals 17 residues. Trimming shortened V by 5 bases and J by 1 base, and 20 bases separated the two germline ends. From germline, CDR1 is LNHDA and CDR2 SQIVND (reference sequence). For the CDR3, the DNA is TGTGCCAGTAGTTTGATAAGGGGGATCGGGGCGAACACTGAAGCTTTCTTT. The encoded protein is CASSLIRGIGANTEAFF.

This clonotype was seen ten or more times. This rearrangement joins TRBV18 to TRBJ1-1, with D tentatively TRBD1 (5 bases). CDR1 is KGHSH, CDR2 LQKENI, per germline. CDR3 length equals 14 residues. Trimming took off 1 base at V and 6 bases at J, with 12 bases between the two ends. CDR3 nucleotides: TGTGCCAGCTCACCACAGTGGGGCGGAGCTGAAGCTTTCTTT. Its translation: CASSPQWGGAEAFF.

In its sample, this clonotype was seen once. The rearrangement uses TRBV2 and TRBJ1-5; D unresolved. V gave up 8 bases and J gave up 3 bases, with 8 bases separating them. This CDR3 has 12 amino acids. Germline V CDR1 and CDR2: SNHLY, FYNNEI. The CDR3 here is CASDRSNQPQHF. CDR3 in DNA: TGTGCCAGCGACCGGTCCAATCAGCCCCAGCATTTT.

DNA for the CDR3: TGTGCCAGCTCACCCAACCCGGGACAGACTATGAACACTGAAGCTTTCTTT. Protein: CASSPNPGQTMNTEAFF. J is TRBJ1-1 and V is TRBV18, with TRBD1 matching 7 bases. The germline V gene has CDR1 KGHSH and CDR2 LQKENI. V lost 3 bases to trimming and J lost 0 bases; unmatched junction nucleotides: 10. The CDR3 extends over 17 amino acids.

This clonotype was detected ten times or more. The CDR3 DNA reads as TGCAGTGCTTCGGACAGATATAGCAATCAGCCCCAGCATTTT. It translates to CSASDRYSNQPQHF. The chain uses TRBV20-1 and TRBJ1-5; D perhaps matches TRBD1 (6 bases). V gave up 5 bases and J gave up 0 bases, with 11 bases separating them. The CDR3 is made up of 14 amino acids. Germline lookup yields CDR1 DFQATT and CDR2 SNEGSKA (reference sequence).

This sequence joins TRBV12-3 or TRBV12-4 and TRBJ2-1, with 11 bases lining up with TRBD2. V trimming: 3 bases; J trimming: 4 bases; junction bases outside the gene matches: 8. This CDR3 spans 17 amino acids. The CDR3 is CASSLETSGAMYNEQFF. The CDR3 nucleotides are TGTGCCAGCAGTTTGGAGACTAGCGGGGCGATGTACAATGAGCAGTTCTTC.

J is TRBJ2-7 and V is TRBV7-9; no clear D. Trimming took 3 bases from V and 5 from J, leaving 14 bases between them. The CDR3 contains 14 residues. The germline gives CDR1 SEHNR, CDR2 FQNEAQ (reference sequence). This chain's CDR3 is CASSFAGPADEQYF. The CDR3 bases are TGTGCCAGCAGCTTTGCCGGGCCGGCGGACGAGCAGTACTTC.

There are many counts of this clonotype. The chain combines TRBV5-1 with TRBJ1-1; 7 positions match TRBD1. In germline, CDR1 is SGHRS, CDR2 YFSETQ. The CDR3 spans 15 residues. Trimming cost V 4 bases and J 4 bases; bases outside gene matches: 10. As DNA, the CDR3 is TGCGCCAGCAGCGCAAGACAGGGTTTGGTCACTGAAGCTTTCTTT. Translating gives CASSARQGLVTEAFF.

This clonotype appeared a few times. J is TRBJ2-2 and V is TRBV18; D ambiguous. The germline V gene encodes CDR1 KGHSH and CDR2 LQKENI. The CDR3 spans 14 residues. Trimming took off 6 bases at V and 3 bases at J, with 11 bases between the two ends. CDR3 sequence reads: CASSAGQYTGELFF. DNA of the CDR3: TGTGCCAGCTCTGCTGGTCAGTACACCGGGGAGCTGTTTTTT.

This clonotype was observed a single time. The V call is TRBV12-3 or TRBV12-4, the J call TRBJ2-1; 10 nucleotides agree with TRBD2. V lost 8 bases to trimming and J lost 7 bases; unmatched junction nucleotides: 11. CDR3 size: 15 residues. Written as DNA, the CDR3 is TGTGCCAGCTGTAAACTAGCGGGGTTAAGAAATGAGCAGTTCTTC. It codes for CASCKLAGLRNEQFF.

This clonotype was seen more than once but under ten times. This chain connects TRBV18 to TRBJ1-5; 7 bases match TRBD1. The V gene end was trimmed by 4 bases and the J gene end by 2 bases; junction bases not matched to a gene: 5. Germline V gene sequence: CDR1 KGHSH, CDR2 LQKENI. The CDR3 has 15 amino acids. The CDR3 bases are TGTGCCAGCTCACTAACAGGGGAAGGCAATCAGCCCCAGCATTTT. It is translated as CASSLTGEGNQPQHF.

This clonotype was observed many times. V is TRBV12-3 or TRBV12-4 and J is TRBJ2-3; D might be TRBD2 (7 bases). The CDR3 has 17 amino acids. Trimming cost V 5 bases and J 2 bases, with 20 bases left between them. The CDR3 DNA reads TGTGCCAGCAGTCCCACGGTGCGGGGGCCGCCCACAGATACGCAGTATTTT. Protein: CASSPTVRGPPTDTQYF.

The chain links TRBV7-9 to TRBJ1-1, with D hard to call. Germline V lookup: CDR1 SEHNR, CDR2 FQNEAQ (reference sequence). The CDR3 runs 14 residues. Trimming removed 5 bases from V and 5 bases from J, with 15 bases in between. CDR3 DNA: TGTGCCAGCAGCCCATATGGTCGGCTGACTGAAGCTTTCTTT. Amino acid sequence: CASSPYGRLTEAFF.

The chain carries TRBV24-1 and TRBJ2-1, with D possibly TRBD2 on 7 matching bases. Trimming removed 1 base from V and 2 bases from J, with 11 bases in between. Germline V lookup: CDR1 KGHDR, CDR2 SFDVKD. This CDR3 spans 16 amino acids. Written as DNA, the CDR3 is TGTGCCACCAGTGATTTTGGGGGGGGCCCCTACAATGAGCAGTTCTTC. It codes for CATSDFGGGPYNEQFF.

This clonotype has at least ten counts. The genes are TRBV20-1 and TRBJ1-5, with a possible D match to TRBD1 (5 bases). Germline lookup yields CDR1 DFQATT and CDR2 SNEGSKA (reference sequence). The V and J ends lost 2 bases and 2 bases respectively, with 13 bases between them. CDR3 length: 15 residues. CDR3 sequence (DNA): TGCAGTGCTAGATTGGGGCACCTCCGCAATCAGCCCCAGCATTTT. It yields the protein CSARLGHLRNQPQHF.

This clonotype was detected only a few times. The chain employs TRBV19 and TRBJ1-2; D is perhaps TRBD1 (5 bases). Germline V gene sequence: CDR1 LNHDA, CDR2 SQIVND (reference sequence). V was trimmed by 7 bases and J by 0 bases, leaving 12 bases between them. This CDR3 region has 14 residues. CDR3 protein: CASIRDSTNYGYTF. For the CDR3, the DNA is TGTGCCAGTATCCGAGACAGCACTAACTATGGCTACACCTTC.

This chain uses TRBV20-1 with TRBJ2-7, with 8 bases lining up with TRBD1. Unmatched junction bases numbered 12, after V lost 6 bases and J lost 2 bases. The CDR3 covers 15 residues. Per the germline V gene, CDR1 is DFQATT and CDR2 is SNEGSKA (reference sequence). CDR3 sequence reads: CSARLTGTGTYEQYF. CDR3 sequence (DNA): TGCAGTGCCCGCTTGACCGGGACAGGTACCTACGAGCAGTACTTC.

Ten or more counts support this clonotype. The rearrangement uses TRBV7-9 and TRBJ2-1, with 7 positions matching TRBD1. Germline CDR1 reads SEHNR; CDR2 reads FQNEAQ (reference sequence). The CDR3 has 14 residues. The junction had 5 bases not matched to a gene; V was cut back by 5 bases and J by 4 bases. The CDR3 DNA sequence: TGTGCCAGCAGCGGGGACAGCCATTACAATGAGCAGTTCTTC. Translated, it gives CASSGDSHYNEQFF. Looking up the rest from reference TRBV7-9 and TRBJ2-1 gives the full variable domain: DTGVSQNPRHKITKRGQNVTFRCDPISEHNRLYWYRQTLGQGPEFLTYFQNEAQLEKSRLLSDRFSAERPKGSFSTLEIQRTEQGDSAMYLCASSGDSHYNEQFFGPGTRLTVL.

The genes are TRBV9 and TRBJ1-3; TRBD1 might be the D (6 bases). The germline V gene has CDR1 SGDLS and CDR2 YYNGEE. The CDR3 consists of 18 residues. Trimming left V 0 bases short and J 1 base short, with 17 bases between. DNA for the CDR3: TGTGCCAGCAGCGTAGCTTCAAGGCGGGGGGCTTCTGGAAACACCATATATTTT. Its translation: CASSVASRRGASGNTIYF.